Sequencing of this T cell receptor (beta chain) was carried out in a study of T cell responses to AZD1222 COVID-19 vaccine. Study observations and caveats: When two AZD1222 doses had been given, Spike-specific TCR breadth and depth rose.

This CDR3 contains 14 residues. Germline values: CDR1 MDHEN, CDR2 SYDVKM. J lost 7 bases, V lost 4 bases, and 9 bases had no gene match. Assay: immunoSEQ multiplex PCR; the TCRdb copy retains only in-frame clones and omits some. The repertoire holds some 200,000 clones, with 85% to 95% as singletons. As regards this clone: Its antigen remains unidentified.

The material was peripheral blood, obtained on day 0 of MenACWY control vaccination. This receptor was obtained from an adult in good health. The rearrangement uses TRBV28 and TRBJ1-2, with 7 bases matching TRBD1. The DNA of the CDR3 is TGTGCCAGCAGTTCCACGACACAGGGGTTTGGCTACACCTTC. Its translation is CASSSTTQGFGYTF.